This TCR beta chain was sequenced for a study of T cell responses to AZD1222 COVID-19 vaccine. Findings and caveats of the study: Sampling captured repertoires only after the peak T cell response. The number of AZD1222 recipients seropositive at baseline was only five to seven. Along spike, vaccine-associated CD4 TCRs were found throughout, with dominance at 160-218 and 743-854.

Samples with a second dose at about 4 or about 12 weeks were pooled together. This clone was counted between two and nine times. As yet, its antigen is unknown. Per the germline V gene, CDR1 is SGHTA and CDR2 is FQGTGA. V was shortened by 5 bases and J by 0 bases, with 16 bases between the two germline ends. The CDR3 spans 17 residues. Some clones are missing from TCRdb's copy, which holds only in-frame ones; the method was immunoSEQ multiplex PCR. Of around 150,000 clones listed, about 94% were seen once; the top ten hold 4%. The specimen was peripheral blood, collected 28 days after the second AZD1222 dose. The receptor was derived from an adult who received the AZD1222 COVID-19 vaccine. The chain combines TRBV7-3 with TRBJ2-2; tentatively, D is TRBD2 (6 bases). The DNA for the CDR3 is TGTGCCAGCAGCCCCCTCCAGTGGGGGGCGAACACCGGGGAGCTGTTTTTT. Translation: CASSPLQWGANTGELFF.